The 19 T cell receptor beta chains reported below all come from one sample, sequenced in a study of cytomegalovirus exposure and HLA in healthy donors. The PCR made use of 60 Vbeta and 13 Jbeta primers. Some clones are missing from TCRdb's copy, which holds only in-frame ones; the method was immunoSEQ multiplex PCR. The table includes 74,000 or so clones, approximately 75% detected once. Sequenced: PBMCs. Receptor source: a woman in her thirties or forties in good health and CMV-seronegative.

The chain uses TRBV19 and TRBJ1-5; D gene ambiguous. Germline V lookup: CDR1 LNHDA, CDR2 SQIVND (reference sequence). The CDR3 has 15 residues. The V end was cut by 5 bases, the J end by 10 bases, with 21 bases between. CDR3 residues: CASSLRRSDDLPQHF. CDR3 DNA sequence: TGTGCCAGTAGTCTACGGAGGTCCGACGATCTTCCCCAGCATTTT. The full variable domain, completed using reference TRBV19 and TRBJ1-5, is DGGITQSPKYLFRKEGQNVTLSCEQNLNHDAMYWYRQDPGQGLRLIYYSQIVNDFQKGDIAEGYSVSREKKESFPLTVTSAQKNPTAFYLCASSLRRSDDLPQHFGDGTRLSIL.

This clone was picked up a small number of times. The chain uses TRBV7-9 and TRBJ2-1; 9 nucleotides align to TRBD1. V lost 6 bases and J lost 7; bases outside the gene matches: 10. CDR1 is SEHNR, CDR2 FQNEAQ, per germline (reference sequence). The CDR3 covers 15 residues. For the CDR3, the DNA is TGTGCCAGCAGTTCGGGACAGGGACCTCCTAATGAGCAGTTCTTC. This codes for CASSSGQGPPNEQFF.

The chain carries TRBV28 and TRBJ1-2; D unclear. This CDR3 region has 12 residues. Germline CDR1 MDHEN, CDR2 SYDVKM. The ends were cut back, 5 bases at V and 5 bases at J, with 9 bases in the middle. The chain's CDR3 is CASSLTAYGYTF. CDR3 DNA: TGTGCCAGCAGTCTCACAGCTTATGGCTACACCTTC.

Written as DNA, the CDR3 is TGCGCCAGCAGGTGGGGCACTAGCGGGAGGGCCTCCCAAGAGACCCAGTACTTC. Translated: CASRWGTSGRASQETQYF. V and J are TRBV5-1 and TRBJ2-5; 13 bases are a match to TRBD2. The trim removed 5 bases at V and 1 base at J, leaving 11 bases unmatched. In germline, CDR1 is SGHRS, CDR2 YFSETQ. The CDR3 is 18 amino acids.

The CDR3 nucleotides are TGTGCCAGCAGCCCGGGACTTAGCTACGAGCAGTACTTC. It translates to CASSPGLSYEQYF. The genes are TRBV4-2 and TRBJ2-7; weak D call: TRBD2 (6 bases). V was shortened by 4 bases and J by 3 bases, with 10 bases between the two germline ends. The CDR3 totals 13 residues. Germline loops: CDR1 LGHNA, CDR2 YNFKEQ.

V usage is TRBV19 and J usage is TRBJ1-2; 9 nucleotides match TRBD1. The CDR3 spans 19 residues. Germline-derived CDR1 and CDR2 are LNHDA and SQIVND (reference sequence). V shed 1 base and J 4 bases; nucleotides not matched to a gene: 16. CDR3 nucleotide sequence: TGTGCCAGTAGTATAGGTCCCGGGACAGGGCTAACAGCTCTCTATGGCTACACCTTC. Its translation is CASSIGPGTGLTALYGYTF.

This chain connects TRBV13 to TRBJ1-6; TRBD1 matches at 9 bases. The CDR3 covers 15 residues. V gave up 2 bases and J gave up 10 bases; unmatched junction bases: 6. Germline V lookup: CDR1 PRHDT, CDR2 FYEKMQ (reference sequence). CDR3 coding DNA: TGTGCCAGCAGCTTATGGACAGGGGTAAAGTCACCCCTCCACTTT. Its protein product is CASSLWTGVKSPLHF.

This clone was seen just once. The chain links TRBV5-4 to TRBJ2-6; 7 bases align to TRBD1. This CDR3 has 17 amino acids. CDR1 is SGHNT and CDR2 is YYREEE in the germline V gene (reference sequence). Unmatched junction bases numbered 8, after V lost 4 bases and J lost 1 base. CDR3 in DNA: TGTGCCAGCAGCCCGGGACAGAGTATATCTGGGGCCAACGTCCTGACTTTC. This codes for CASSPGQSISGANVLTF.

The chain combines TRBV18 with TRBJ2-1; maybe TRBD2 (7 bases). This CDR3 contains 15 residues. V was pared by 3 bases and J by 7 bases, with 16 bases between. Per the germline V gene, CDR1 is KGHSH and CDR2 is LQKENI. CDR3 sequence: CASSPLGGGMNEQFF. CDR3 in DNA: TGTGCCAGCTCACCCTTAGGGGGAGGGATGAATGAGCAGTTCTTC.

The rearrangement uses TRBV30 and TRBJ2-2, with 8 nucleotides matching TRBD2. The germline V gene encodes CDR1 GTSNPN and CDR2 SVGIG (reference sequence). V shed 2 bases and J 15 bases; nucleotides not matched to a gene: 11. This CDR3 region has 13 residues. CDR3 nucleotides: TGTGCCTGGAGTCCGAAATATAGCGGGGTGGTGTTTTTT. As protein: CAWSPKYSGVVFF.

This chain uses TRBV7-9 with TRBJ1-4; 7 bases are shared with TRBD1. Germline V lookup: CDR1 SEHNR, CDR2 FQNEAQ (reference sequence). The V and J ends lost 3 bases and 4 bases, in that order; junction bases with no gene match: 2. The CDR3 runs 14 residues. This chain's CDR3 is CASSFGQDNEKLFF. Here the CDR3 DNA reads TGTGCCAGCAGCTTCGGACAGGATAATGAAAAACTGTTTTTT.

The chain is built from TRBV7-9 and TRBJ2-5; D uncertain. V lost 5 bases and J lost 2, with 18 bases in between. CDR3 size: 16 residues. Germline CDR1 and CDR2: SEHNR and FQNEAQ (reference sequence). This CDR3 is CASSRSSSRVQETQYF. DNA of the CDR3: TGTGCCAGCAGCCGATCTAGTTCTCGGGTTCAAGAGACCCAGTACTTC.

The CDR3 nucleotides are TGTGCCAGCAGAACGGACAGGAACTATGGCTACACCTTC. Its protein is CASRTDRNYGYTF. This rearrangement joins TRBV6-5 to TRBJ1-2; 7 nucleotides align to TRBD1. Per the germline V gene, CDR1 is MNHEY and CDR2 is SVGAGI. This CDR3 is 13 amino acids long. The V segment lost 6 bases and the J segment 2 bases; nucleotides outside the gene matches: 3.

The chain combines TRBV5-6 with TRBJ1-1; D not certain. The CDR3 length is 13 residues. Per the germline V gene, CDR1 is SGHDT and CDR2 is YYEEEE. V was pared by 0 bases and J by 8 bases, with 11 bases between. CDR3 DNA: TGTGCCAGCAGCTTGGGTGGCGGCCCCGAAGCTTTCTTT. Its protein product is CASSLGGGPEAFF.

This rearrangement joins TRBV6-7 to TRBJ2-5; perhaps TRBD1 as D (6 bases). TRBV6-7 counts as an open reading frame of uncertain function. The CDR3 runs 13 residues. Trimming left V 5 bases short and J 11 bases short, with 18 bases between. The CDR3 loop reads CASSPGHLWEQYF. Here the CDR3 DNA reads TGTGCCAGCAGTCCGGGACATTTATGGGAGCAGTACTTC.

The chain joins TRBV7-2 to TRBJ1-2, with 7 bases identical to TRBD1. The J segment lost 4 bases and the V segment lost 1 base, leaving 9 bases of the junction unmatched. The CDR3 length is 16 residues. The germline CDR1 and CDR2 sequences are SGHTA and FQGNSA. The CDR3 protein is CASSLVPQGGGYGYTF. The CDR3 bases are TGTGCCAGCAGCTTAGTGCCCCAGGGGGGCGGCTATGGCTACACCTTC. Supplemented by reference TRBV7-2 and TRBJ1-2, the full variable domain reads GAGVSQSPSNKVTEKGKDVELRCDPISGHTALYWYRQSLGQGLEFLIYFQGNSAPDKSGLPSDRFSAERTGGSVSTLTIQRTQQEDSAVYLCASSLVPQGGGYGYTFGSGTRLTVV.

There are a few counts of this clone. The gene calls are TRBV15 and TRBJ2-7; 11 bases agree with TRBD2. CDR1 LNHNV and CDR2 YYDKDF come from the germline V gene (reference sequence). The CDR3 loop spans 15 amino acids. V was pared by 0 bases and J by 5 bases, with 3 bases of the junction left unmatched. CDR3 amino acids: CATSRETSGAHEQYF. CDR3 nucleotides: TGTGCCACCAGCAGAGAGACTAGCGGGGCCCACGAGCAGTACTTC.

This chain links TRBV11-2 with TRBJ2-3, with TRBD2 identical over 7 bases. The germline CDR1 and CDR2 sequences are SGHAT and FQNNGV. V was pared by 2 bases and J by 6 bases, with 11 bases of the junction left unmatched. This CDR3 region has 16 residues. DNA of the CDR3: TGTGCCAGCAGCTTACGGCTAGCGGTTTCTCCGGATACGCAGTATTTT. Encoded protein: CASSLRLAVSPDTQYF.

This chain links TRBV4-1 with TRBJ1-6; TRBD1 might be the D (6 bases). CDR3 size: 18 residues. Trimming removed 3 bases from V and 9 bases from J, with 24 bases in between. In germline, CDR1 is MGHRA, CDR2 YSYEKL. Here the CDR3 reads CASSHDGDKSLSGSPLHF. The CDR3 region has the DNA TGCGCCAGCAGCCACGATGGGGACAAAAGCTTAAGTGGTTCACCCCTCCACTTT.